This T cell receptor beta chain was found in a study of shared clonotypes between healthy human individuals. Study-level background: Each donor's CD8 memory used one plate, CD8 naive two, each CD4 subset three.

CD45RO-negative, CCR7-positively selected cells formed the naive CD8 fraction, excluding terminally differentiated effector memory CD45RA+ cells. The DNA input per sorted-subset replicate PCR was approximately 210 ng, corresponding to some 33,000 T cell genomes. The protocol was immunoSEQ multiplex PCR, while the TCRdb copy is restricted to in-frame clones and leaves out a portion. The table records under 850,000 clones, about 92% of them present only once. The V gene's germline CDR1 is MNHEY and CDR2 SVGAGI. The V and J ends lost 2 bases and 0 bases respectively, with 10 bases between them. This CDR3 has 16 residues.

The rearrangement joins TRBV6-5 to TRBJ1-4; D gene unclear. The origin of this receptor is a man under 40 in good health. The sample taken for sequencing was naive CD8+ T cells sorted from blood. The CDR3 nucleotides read TGTGCCAGCAGTTACCGGGCGGGAGCAACTAATGAAAAACTGTTTTTT. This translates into CASSYRAGATNEKLFF.